This passage covers 3 T cell receptor beta chains from one sample sequenced in a study of cytomegalovirus exposure and HLA in healthy donors. The PCR contained 60 Vbeta and 13 Jbeta primers. Libraries were prepared by immunoSEQ multiplex PCR; TCRdb keeps only in-frame clonotypes and omits some of them. Among about 150,000 clones listed, approximately 10% were seen once. The sequenced sample consisted of PBMCs. The receptor source for this set is a woman aged 40 to 49 in good health and CMV-seropositive.

This clone was seen a handful of times. The chain has TRBV2 and TRBJ1-6; possible D gene TRBD1, 5 bases. The germline gives CDR1 SNHLY, CDR2 FYNNEI. CDR3 length equals 22 residues. Trimming removed 2 bases at V and 4 bases at J, with 30 bases between. CDR3 amino acids: CASSENLGRGSLPARYNSPLHF. The CDR3 nucleotides read TGTGCCAGCAGTGAAAACCTCGGGCGGGGGTCGCTGCCTGCCCGATATAATTCACCCCTCCACTTT.

The V call is TRBV29-1, the J call TRBJ2-7; D gene unclear. Germline-derived CDR1 and CDR2 are SQVTM and ANQGSEA. This CDR3 is 13 amino acids long. Trimming left V 4 bases short and J 2 bases short, with 12 bases between. CDR3 residues: CSVGVGSPYEQYF. The CDR3 nucleotides read TGCAGCGTTGGAGTGGGCAGTCCCTACGAGCAGTACTTC.

This chain uses TRBV12-5 with TRBJ1-5; D remains unclear. The CDR3 contains 17 residues. Trimming removed 0 bases at V and 8 bases at J, with 20 bases between. The germline gives CDR1 LGHNT, CDR2 FRNRAP. The CDR3 DNA follows: TGTGCTAGTGGTTTGGTACGAGAGGGTAGCGCGGCGAAGCCCCAGCATTTT. The encoded protein is CASGLVREGSAAKPQHF.